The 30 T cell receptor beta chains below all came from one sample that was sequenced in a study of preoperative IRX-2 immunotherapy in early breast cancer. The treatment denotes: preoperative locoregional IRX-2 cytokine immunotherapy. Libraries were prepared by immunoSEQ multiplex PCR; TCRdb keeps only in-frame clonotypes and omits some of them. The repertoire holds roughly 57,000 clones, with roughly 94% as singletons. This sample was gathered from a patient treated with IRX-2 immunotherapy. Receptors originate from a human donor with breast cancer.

This CDR3 is CASSPPPLETQYF. The CDR3 region has the DNA TGCGCCAGCAGCCCACCACCCCTAGAGACCCAGTACTTC. J is TRBJ2-5 and V is TRBV5-1; D is unclear. V lost 4 bases to trimming and J lost 4 bases, with 11 bases between them. There are 13 residues in the CDR3. The germline V gene encodes CDR1 SGHRS and CDR2 YFSETQ. Together with reference TRBV5-1 and TRBJ2-5, the CDR3 gives the full variable domain: KAGVTQTPRYLIKTRGQQVTLSCSPISGHRSVSWYQQTPGQGLQFLFEYFSETQRNKGNFPGRFSGRQFSNSRSEMNVSTLELGDSALYLCASSPPPLETQYFGPGTRLLVL.

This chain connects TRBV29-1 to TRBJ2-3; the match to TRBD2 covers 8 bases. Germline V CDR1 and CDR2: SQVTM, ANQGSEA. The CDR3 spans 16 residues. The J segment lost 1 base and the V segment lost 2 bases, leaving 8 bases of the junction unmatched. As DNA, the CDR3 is TGCAGCGTTGAATTTCCGGGGGGGCTGGGCACAGATACGCAGTATTTT. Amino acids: CSVEFPGGLGTDTQYF.

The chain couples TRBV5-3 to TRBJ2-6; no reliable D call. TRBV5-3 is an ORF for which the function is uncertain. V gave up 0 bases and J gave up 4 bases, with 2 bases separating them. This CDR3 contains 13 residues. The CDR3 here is CARSLDGANVLTF. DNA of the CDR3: TGTGCCAGAAGCTTGGACGGGGCCAACGTCCTGACTTTC.

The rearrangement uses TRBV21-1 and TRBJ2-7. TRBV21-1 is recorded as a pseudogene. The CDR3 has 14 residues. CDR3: CASSKLAYPYEQYF. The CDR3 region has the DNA TGTGCCAGCAGCAAATTGGCCTACCCCTACGAGCAGTACTTC.

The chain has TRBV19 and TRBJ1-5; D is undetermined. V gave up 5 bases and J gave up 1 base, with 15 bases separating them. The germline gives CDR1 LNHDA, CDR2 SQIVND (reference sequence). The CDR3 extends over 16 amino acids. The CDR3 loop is CASSVTSTGSNQPQHF. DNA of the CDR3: TGTGCCAGTAGTGTCACTAGCACGGGGAGCAATCAGCCCCAGCATTTT.

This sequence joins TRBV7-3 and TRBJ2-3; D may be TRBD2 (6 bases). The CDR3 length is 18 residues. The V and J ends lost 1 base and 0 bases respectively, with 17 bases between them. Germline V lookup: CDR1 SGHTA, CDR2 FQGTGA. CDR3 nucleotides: TGTGCCAGCAGCTTAATTGGGGGGTTGCGTTCTAGCACAGATACGCAGTATTTT. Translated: CASSLIGGLRSSTDTQYF.

Written as DNA, the CDR3 is TGTGCCAGCAGCTTAGAGTCCCTAGCGGTTCAACGCACAGATACGCAGTATTTT. This sequence encodes CASSLESLAVQRTDTQYF. The chain carries TRBV11-2 and TRBJ2-3; 7 nucleotides line up with TRBD2. V was clipped by 0 bases and J by 1 base; unmatched bases: 10. The CDR3 totals 18 residues. CDR1 is SGHAT and CDR2 is FQNNGV in the germline V gene.

The CDR3 sequence: CASSPPGQGASTF. The CDR3 nucleotides read TGTGCCAGCAGTCCACCGGGACAGGGGGCGAGCACCTTC. The J gene is TRBJ1-2, the V gene TRBV7-8; 12 nucleotides match TRBD1. The germline V gene has CDR1 SGHVS and CDR2 FQNEAQ. V lost 6 bases to trimming and J lost 13 bases; unmatched junction nucleotides: 9. The CDR3 spans 13 residues.

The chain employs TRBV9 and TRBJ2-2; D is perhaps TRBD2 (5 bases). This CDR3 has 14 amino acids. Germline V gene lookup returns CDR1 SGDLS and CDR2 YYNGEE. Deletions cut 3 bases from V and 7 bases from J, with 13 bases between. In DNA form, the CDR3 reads TGTGCCAGCAGCGGCGGACTCTTGGGCGGGGAGCTGTTTTTT. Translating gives CASSGGLLGGELFF. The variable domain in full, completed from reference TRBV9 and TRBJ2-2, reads DSGVTQTPKHLITATGQRVTLRCSPRSGDLSVYWYQQSLDQGLQFLIQYYNGEERAKGNILERFSAQQFPDLHSELNLSSLELGDSALYFCASSGGLLGGELFFGEGSRLTVL.

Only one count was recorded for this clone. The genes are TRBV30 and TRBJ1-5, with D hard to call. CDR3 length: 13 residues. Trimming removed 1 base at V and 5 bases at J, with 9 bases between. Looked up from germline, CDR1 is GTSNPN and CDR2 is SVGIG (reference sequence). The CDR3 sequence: CAWSEGSHQPQHF. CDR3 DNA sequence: TGTGCCTGGAGTGAGGGCTCTCATCAGCCCCAGCATTTT.

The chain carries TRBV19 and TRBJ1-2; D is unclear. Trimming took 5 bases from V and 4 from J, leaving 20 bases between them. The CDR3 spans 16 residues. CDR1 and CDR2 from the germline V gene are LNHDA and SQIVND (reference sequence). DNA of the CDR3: TGTGCCAGTAGTGCCAACCGGTGGACTGTCTTCTATGGCTACACCTTC. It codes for CASSANRWTVFYGYTF. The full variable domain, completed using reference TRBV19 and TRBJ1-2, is DGGITQSPKYLFRKEGQNVTLSCEQNLNHDAMYWYRQDPGQGLRLIYYSQIVNDFQKGDIAEGYSVSREKKESFPLTVTSAQKNPTAFYLCASSANRWTVFYGYTFGSGTRLTVV.

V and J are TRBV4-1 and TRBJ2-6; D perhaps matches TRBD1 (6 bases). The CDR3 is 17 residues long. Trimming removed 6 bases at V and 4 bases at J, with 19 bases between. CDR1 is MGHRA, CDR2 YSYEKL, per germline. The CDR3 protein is CASRYRASTRGANVLTF. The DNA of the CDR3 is TGCGCCAGCAGGTACAGGGCAAGTACACGGGGGGCCAACGTCCTGACTTTC.

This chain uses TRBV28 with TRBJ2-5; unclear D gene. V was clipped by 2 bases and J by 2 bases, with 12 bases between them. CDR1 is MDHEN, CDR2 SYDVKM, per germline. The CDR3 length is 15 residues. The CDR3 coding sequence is TGTGCCAGCAGTTTAATCGGGCAGTCTCAAGAGACCCAGTACTTC. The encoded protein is CASSLIGQSQETQYF.

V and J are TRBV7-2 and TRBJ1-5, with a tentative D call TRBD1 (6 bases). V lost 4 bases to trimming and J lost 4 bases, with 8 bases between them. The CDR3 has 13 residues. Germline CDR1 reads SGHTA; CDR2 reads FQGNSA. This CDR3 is CASSSQGNQPQHF. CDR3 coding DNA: TGTGCCAGCAGCTCACAGGGAAATCAGCCCCAGCATTTT.

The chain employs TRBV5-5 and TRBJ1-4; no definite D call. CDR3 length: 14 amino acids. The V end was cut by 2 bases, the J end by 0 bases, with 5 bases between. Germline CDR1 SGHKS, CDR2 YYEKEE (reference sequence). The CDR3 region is CASSFFATNEKLFF. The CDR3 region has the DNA TGTGCCAGCAGCTTCTTCGCAACTAATGAAAAACTGTTTTTT.

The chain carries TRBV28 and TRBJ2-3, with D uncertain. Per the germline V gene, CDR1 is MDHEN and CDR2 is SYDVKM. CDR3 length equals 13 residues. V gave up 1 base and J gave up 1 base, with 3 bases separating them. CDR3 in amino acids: CASSLSGTDTQYF. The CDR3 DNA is TGTGCCAGCAGTTTATCTGGCACAGATACGCAGTATTTT.

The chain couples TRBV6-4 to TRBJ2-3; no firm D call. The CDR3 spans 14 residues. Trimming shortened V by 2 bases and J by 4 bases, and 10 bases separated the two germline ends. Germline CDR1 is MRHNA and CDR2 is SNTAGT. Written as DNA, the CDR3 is TGTGCCAGCAGTGACCCATTCCGGGCAGATACGCAGTATTTT. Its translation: CASSDPFRADTQYF.

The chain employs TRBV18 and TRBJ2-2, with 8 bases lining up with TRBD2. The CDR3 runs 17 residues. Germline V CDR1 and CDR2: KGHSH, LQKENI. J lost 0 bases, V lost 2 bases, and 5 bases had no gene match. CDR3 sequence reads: CASSPFPGGPNTGELFF. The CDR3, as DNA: TGTGCCAGCTCACCATTTCCGGGAGGGCCGAACACCGGGGAGCTGTTTTTT.

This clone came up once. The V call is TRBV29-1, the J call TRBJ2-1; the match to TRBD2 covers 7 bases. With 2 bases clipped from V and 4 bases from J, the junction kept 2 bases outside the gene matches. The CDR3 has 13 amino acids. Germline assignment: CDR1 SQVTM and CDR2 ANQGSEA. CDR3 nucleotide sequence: TGCAGCGTTGAACTAGCGGATTACAATGAGCAGTTCTTC. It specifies CSVELADYNEQFF.

The CDR3 region is CASSFQPGQQRYYGYTF. In DNA, the CDR3 is TGTGCCAGCAGCTTCCAACCGGGACAGCAAAGGTACTATGGCTACACCTTC. This chain uses TRBV5-5 with TRBJ1-2; 7 nucleotides align to TRBD1. Germline CDR1 SGHKS, CDR2 YYEKEE (reference sequence). The CDR3 totals 17 residues. V lost 2 bases, J lost 3 bases, and 13 bases stayed unmatched.

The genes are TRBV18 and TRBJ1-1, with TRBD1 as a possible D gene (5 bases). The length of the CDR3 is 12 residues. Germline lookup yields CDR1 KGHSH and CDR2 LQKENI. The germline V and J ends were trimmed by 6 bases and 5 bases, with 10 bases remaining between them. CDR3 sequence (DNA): TGTGCCAGCTCCCAGGGATTGACTGAAGCTTTCTTT. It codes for CASSQGLTEAFF.

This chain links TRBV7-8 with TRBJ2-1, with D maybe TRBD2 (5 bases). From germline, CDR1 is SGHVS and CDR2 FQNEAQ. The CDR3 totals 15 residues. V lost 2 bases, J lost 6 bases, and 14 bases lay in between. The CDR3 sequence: CASSLSMRVGNEQFF. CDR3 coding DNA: TGTGCCAGCAGCTTAAGCATGAGGGTTGGCAATGAGCAGTTCTTC.

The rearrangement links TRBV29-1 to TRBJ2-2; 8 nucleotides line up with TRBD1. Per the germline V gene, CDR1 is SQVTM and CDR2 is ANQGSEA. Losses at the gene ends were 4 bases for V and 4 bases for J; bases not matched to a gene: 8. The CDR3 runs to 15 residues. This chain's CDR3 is CSVVAPGTGTGELFF. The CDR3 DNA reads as TGCAGCGTTGTGGCCCCCGGGACAGGCACCGGGGAGCTGTTTTTT.

This CDR3 is CATSRKPPRQQDNEQFF. The CDR3 DNA is TGTGCCACCAGCAGAAAACCTCCCCGACAGCAAGACAATGAGCAGTTCTTC. The rearrangement uses TRBV15 and TRBJ2-1; D is perhaps TRBD1 (5 bases). Germline V CDR1 and CDR2: LNHNV, YYDKDF (reference sequence). This CDR3 region has 17 residues. Deletions cut 2 bases from V and 5 bases from J, with 19 bases between. Looking up the rest from reference TRBV15 and TRBJ2-1 gives the full variable domain: DAMVIQNPRYQVTQFGKPVTLSCSQTLNHNVMYWYQQKSSQAPKLLFHYYDKDFNNEADTPDNFQSRRPNTSFCFLDIRSPGLGDTAMYLCATSRKPPRQQDNEQFFGPGTRLTVL.

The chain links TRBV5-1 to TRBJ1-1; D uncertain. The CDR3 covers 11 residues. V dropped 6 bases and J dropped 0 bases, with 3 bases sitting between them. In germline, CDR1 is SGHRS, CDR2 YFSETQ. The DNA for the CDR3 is TGCGCCAGCAAACTGAACACTGAAGCTTTCTTT. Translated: CASKLNTEAFF.

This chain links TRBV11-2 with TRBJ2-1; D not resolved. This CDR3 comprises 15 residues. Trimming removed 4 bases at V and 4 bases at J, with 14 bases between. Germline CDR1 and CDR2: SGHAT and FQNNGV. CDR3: CASSSPGGIYNEQFF. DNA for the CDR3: TGTGCCAGCAGCTCACCGGGCGGAATATACAATGAGCAGTTCTTC.

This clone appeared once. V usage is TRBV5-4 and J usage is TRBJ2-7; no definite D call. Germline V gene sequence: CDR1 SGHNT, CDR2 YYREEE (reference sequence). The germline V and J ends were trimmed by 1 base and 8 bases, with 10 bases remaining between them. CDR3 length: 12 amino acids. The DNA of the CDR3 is TGTGCCAGCAGCTTGCCAGAAAATAAGCAGTACTTC. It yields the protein CASSLPENKQYF.

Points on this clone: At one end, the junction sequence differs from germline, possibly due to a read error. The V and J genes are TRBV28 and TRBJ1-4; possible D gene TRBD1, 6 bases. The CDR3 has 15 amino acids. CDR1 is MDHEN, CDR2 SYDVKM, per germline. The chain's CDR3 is CASSFRGGQGEKPFF. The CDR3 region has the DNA TGTGCCAGCAGTTTCCGTGGGGGGCAGGGTGAAAAACCGTTTTTT.

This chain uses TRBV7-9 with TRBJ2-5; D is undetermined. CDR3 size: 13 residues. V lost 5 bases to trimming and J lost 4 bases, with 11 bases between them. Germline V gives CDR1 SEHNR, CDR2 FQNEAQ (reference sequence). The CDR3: CASSPDEGETQYF. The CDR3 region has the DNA TGTGCCAGCAGCCCAGACGAAGGAGAGACCCAGTACTTC.

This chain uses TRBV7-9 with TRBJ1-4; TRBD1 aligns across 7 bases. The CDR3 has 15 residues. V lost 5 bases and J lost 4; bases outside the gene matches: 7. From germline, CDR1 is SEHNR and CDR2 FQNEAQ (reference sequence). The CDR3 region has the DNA TGTGCCAGCAGCACAACGGGACAGCTTAATGAAAAACTGTTTTTT. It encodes CASSTTGQLNEKLFF. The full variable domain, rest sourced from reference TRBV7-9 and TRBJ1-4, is DTGVSQNPRHKITKRGQNVTFRCDPISEHNRLYWYRQTLGQGPEFLTYFQNEAQLEKSRLLSDRFSAERPKGSFSTLEIQRTEQGDSAMYLCASSTTGQLNEKLFFGSGTQLSVL.